This T cell receptor (beta chain) is drawn from a study of cytomegalovirus exposure and HLA in healthy donors. Study as a whole: Sequencing of 150 million to 200 million T cells in an earlier analysis found under 120 million unique TCR beta sequences.

Overall study results and limits: Later analysis associated a missense DCLRE1C variant with TCR beta V- and J-gene trimming. Differences between HLA loci emerged in a later analysis of TCR association rates, with DRB1 most and HLA-C fewest.

Amplification used 60 Vbeta primers and 13 Jbeta primers. Profiling relied on immunoSEQ multiplex PCR, and the TCRdb table lists in-frame clones only, not all of them. Altogether 150,000 to 200,000 clones are present, less than 80% being singletons, with the ten largest covering around 4.8%. This CDR3 is built from 13 residues. With 10 bases clipped from V and 4 bases from J, the junction kept 10 bases outside the gene matches. Germline V gives CDR1 SNHLY, CDR2 FYNNEI. Healthy donors of bone marrow made up the group. Details on this clone: The target antigen is unknown.

The chain links TRBV2 to TRBJ2-7, with 7 nucleotides matching TRBD2. The sequence was collected from a woman aged 30 to 39 in good health and CMV-seropositive. The sample consisted of PBMCs. In DNA, the CDR3 is TGTGCCATCTGTCCTAGCGGTCCATACGAGCAGTACTTC. It translates to CAICPSGPYEQYF.